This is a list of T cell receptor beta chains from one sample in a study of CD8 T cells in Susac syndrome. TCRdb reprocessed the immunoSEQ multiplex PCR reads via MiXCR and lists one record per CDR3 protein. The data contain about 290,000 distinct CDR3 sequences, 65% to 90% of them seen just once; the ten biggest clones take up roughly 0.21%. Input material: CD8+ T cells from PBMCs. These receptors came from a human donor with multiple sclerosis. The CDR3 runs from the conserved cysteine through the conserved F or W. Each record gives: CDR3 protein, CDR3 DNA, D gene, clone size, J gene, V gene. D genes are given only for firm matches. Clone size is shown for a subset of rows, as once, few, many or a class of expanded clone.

CASSSLLELGDTQYF | TGTGCCAGCAGCTCGCTGTTAGAGTTGGGGGATACGCAGTATTTT | NA | NA | TRBJ2-3 | TRBV7-9
CASSLLPAIYEQYF | TGTGCCAGCAGTTTATTGCCAGCGATCTACGAGCAGTACTTC | NA | NA | TRBJ2-7 | TRBV27
CASRGPAKAFF | TGTGCCAGCAGGGGGCCGGCGAAAGCTTTCTTT | NA | NA | TRBJ1-1 | TRBV2
CASSLAPEQYF | TGTGCCAGCAGTTTAGCGCCGGAGCAGTACTTC | NA | NA | TRBJ2-7 | TRBV12-3/TRBV12-4
CASSQGQVNQPQHF | TGCGCCAGCAGCCAGGGACAGGTAAATCAGCCCCAGCATTTT | TRBD1 | few | TRBJ1-5 | TRBV4-1
CASSWRTGEGTEAFF | TGCGCCAGCAGCTGGAGGACAGGGGAGGGCACTGAAGCTTTCTTT | TRBD1 | once | TRBJ1-1 | TRBV5-1
CAWSVGPYNEQFF | TGTGCCTGGAGTGTCGGGCCTTACAATGAGCAGTTCTTC | NA | NA | TRBJ2-1 | TRBV30
CASHRTESYEQYF | TGTGCCAGCCACCGGACTGAATCCTACGAGCAGTACTTC | NA | once | TRBJ2-7 | TRBV6-5
CASSYLPGASGEREQYF | TGTGCCAGCAGTTACCTCCCCGGGGCTAGCGGGGAGAGGGAGCAGTACTTC | TRBD2 | NA | TRBJ2-7 | TRBV6-5
CATSRRRGDNEQFF | TGTGCCACCAGCAGACGGCGGGGCGACAATGAGCAGTTCTTC | NA | NA | TRBJ2-1 | TRBV15
CASSLTGTGADTQYF | TGTGCCAGCAGTCTAACCGGGACAGGGGCAGATACGCAGTATTTT | TRBD1 | NA | TRBJ2-3 | TRBV27
CASSLGRTSHSYNEQFF | TGTGCCAGCAGCTTAGGGCGTACTAGCCACTCCTACAATGAGCAGTTCTTC | NA | NA | TRBJ2-1 | TRBV11-2
CASSLGTGRNQPQHF | TGTGCCAGCAGTCTAGGGACAGGGCGCAATCAGCCCCAGCATTTT | TRBD1 | NA | TRBJ1-5 | TRBV27
CASSQVRAQRGYNEQFF | TGCGCCAGCAGCCAAGTAAGAGCCCAGCGAGGTTACAATGAGCAGTTCTTC | NA | once | TRBJ2-1 | TRBV4-1
CASSPSTGGFYNEQFF | TGTGCCAGCAGCCCCAGCACAGGGGGCTTCTACAATGAGCAGTTCTTC | TRBD1 | few | TRBJ2-1 | TRBV5-8
CASSQDPTGGLTDTQYF | TGCGCCAGCAGCCAAGACCCGACAGGGGGTCTCACAGATACGCAGTATTTT | TRBD1 | NA | TRBJ2-3 | TRBV4-3
CASSIGGTNTGELFF | TGTGCCAGTAGTATAGGGGGTACTAACACCGGGGAGCTGTTTTTT | NA | NA | TRBJ2-2 | TRBV19
CAWSVPISGRAIKLEDEQYF | TGTGCCTGGAGTGTACCTATTAGCGGGAGGGCCATAAAGTTGGAGGACGAGCAGTACTTC | TRBD2 | NA | TRBJ2-7 | TRBV30
CASSELGLYEQYF | TGTGCCAGCAGTGAATTGGGTCTCTACGAGCAGTACTTC | NA | NA | TRBJ2-7 | TRBV25-1
CASSPGGTSGNTIYF | TGTGCCAGCAGCCCCGGGGGGACCTCTGGAAACACCATATATTTT | NA | NA | TRBJ1-3 | TRBV7-9
CASSFWAGTDTQYF | TGTGCCAGCAGCTTTTGGGCGGGAACAGATACGCAGTATTTT | NA | few | TRBJ2-3 | TRBV11-2
CASSAQGPFVNEQYF | TGTGCCAGCAGTGCACAGGGCCCTTTTGTCAACGAGCAGTACTTC | NA | NA | TRBJ2-7 | TRBV12-3/TRBV12-4
CASSLEEPAGGPLGYTQYF | TGTGCCAGCAGCTTAGAAGAGCCAGCGGGAGGGCCGCTAGGCTATACGCAGTATTTT | TRBD2 | NA | TRBJ2-3 | TRBV7-9
CASSAPSTNTGELFF | TGTGCCAGCAGTGCACCAAGTACAAACACCGGGGAGCTGTTTTTT | NA | NA | TRBJ2-2 | TRBV28
CASSVGSSSSYEQYF | TGTGCCAGCAGCGTAGGTTCCTCGAGCTCCTACGAGCAGTACTTC | NA | NA | TRBJ2-7 | TRBV9
CASSLMSYQPQHF | TGTGCCAGCAGTTTAATGTCGTATCAGCCCCAGCATTTT | NA | NA | TRBJ1-5 | TRBV27
CASSLLSSLYTDTRYF | TGTGCCAGCAGTTTACTCTCTTCCCTTTACACAGATACGCGGTATTTT | NA | NA | TRBJ2-3 | TRBV27
CASSRRVGNQPQHF | TGTGCCAGCAGTCGTCGGGTCGGCAATCAGCCCCAGCATTTT | NA | NA | TRBJ1-5 | TRBV28
CASSLNQGYSNQPQHF | TGTGCCAGCAGTCTCAATCAGGGGTATAGCAATCAGCCCCAGCATTTT | NA | NA | TRBJ1-5 | TRBV27
CASSSGTGYEKLFF | TGTGCCAGCAGCTCAGGGACCGGGTATGAAAAACTGTTTTTT | NA | NA | TRBJ1-4 | TRBV5-6
CASSFRRAGELFF | TGTGCCAGCAGCTTCAGAAGGGCCGGGGAGCTGTTTTTT | NA | NA | TRBJ2-2 | TRBV9
CASIIPGFEAFF | TGTGCCAGCATTATACCGGGATTTGAAGCTTTCTTT | NA | NA | TRBJ1-1 | TRBV28
CASSFRRAYEQYF | TGTGCCAGCAGTTTTCGACGGGCCTACGAGCAGTACTTC | NA | NA | TRBJ2-7 | TRBV28
CASSIGQGKGQPQHF | TGTGCCAGTAGTATAGGACAGGGGAAAGGACAGCCCCAGCATTTT | TRBD1 | NA | TRBJ1-5 | TRBV19
CATSTLLAGGLNTGELFF | TGTGCCACCAGCACCTTACTAGCGGGAGGGCTCAACACCGGGGAGCTGTTTTTT | TRBD2 | NA | TRBJ2-2 | TRBV24-1
CATSRDRQSGANVLTF | TGTGCCACCAGCAGAGATCGACAGTCTGGGGCCAACGTCCTGACTTTC | NA | NA | TRBJ2-6 | TRBV15
CASSQDSDRAKQNYGYTF | TGTGCCAGCAGCCAAGATTCCGACAGGGCCAAACAAAACTATGGCTACACCTTC | TRBD1 | NA | TRBJ1-2 | TRBV4-2